This passage covers 17 T cell receptor beta chains from one sample sequenced in a study of Tregs in tolerant kidney transplant recipients. Repertoires were generated with immunoSEQ multiplex PCR, while TCRdb's copy carries only in-frame clones and drops some. The sample includes about 64,000 clones, roughly 98% of them seen just once. Source: Tregs from blood, taken before the transplant. Receptors originate from a human donor who received a combined kidney and bone marrow transplant.

The chain is built from TRBV4-1 and TRBJ2-7; 10 bases align to TRBD2. V gave up 1 base and J gave up 0 bases; unmatched junction bases: 9. Germline values: CDR1 MGHRA, CDR2 YSYEKL. The CDR3 contains 18 residues. CDR3 sequence (DNA): TGCGCCAGCAGCCAAGGATTGAGCGGGGGGGCCATCTCCTACGAGCAGTACTTC. This translates into CASSQGLSGGAISYEQYF.

The V and J genes are TRBV5-5 and TRBJ2-1; 7 nucleotides align to TRBD2. With V trimmed by 3 bases and J by 10 bases, 4 bases remained unmatched. In germline, CDR1 is SGHKS, CDR2 YYEKEE (reference sequence). The CDR3 contains 12 residues. This chain's CDR3 is CASSSWGGEQFF. In DNA form, the CDR3 reads TGTGCCAGCAGCTCCTGGGGGGGAGAGCAGTTCTTC. The variable domain in full, with the rest retrieved from reference TRBV5-5 and TRBJ2-1, is DAGVTQSPTHLIKTRGQQVTLRCSPISGHKSVSWYQQVLGQGPQFIFQYYEKEERGRGNFPDRFSARQFPNYSSELNVNALLLGDSALYLCASSSWGGEQFFGPGTRLTVL.

As for this clone: This CDR3 is also generated by other DNA sequences in the sample. The DNA for the CDR3 is TGCGCCAGCAGCTCGCAGGGTCGTTCCTACAATGAGCAGTTCTTC. It codes for CASSSQGRSYNEQFF. V gene TRBV5-1 combines with J gene TRBJ2-1; possible D gene TRBD1, 5 bases. CDR1 SGHRS and CDR2 YFSETQ come from the germline V gene. This CDR3 has 15 residues. Trimming took off 3 bases at V and 1 base at J, with 11 bases between the two ends.

V and J are TRBV5-1 and TRBJ2-7, with 9 bases matching TRBD2. The V and J ends lost 5 bases and 4 bases, in that order; junction bases with no gene match: 19. This CDR3 region has 18 residues. Germline CDR1 SGHRS, CDR2 YFSETQ. The CDR3 coding sequence is TGCGCCAGCAGTCGCAATTCAGGCGGGAGGGCCACGGGGTACGAGCAGTACTTC. Translation: CASSRNSGGRATGYEQYF.

The chain uses TRBV18 and TRBJ2-4; TRBD1 matches at 10 bases. The CDR3 spans 15 residues. V shed 6 bases, J shed 7 bases, and the junction held 9 bases outside the gene matches. The V gene's germline CDR1 is KGHSH and CDR2 LQKENI. The CDR3, as DNA: TGTGCCAGCTCCGTGACAGGGGGCCGGTGGAACATTCAGTACTTC. Encoded protein: CASSVTGGRWNIQYF.

The V call is TRBV4-1, the J call TRBJ2-1, with 8 nucleotides matching TRBD2. The CDR3 has 18 residues. V was pared by 4 bases and J by 8 bases, with 19 bases of the junction left unmatched. CDR1 and CDR2 from the germline V gene are MGHRA and YSYEKL. CDR3 DNA sequence: TGCGCCAGCAGCCCGAGTGGTCCACGGGGGGGCCGGGTACATGAGCAGTTCTTC. Residues: CASSPSGPRGGRVHEQFF.

V and J are TRBV20-1 and TRBJ1-2; no clear D. V was pared by 2 bases and J by 12 bases, with 10 bases between. Germline V gene data show CDR1 as DFQATT and CDR2 as SNEGSKA (reference sequence). CDR3 size: 10 residues. The CDR3 loop reads CSARFRGDTF. The CDR3 nucleotides read TGCAGTGCTAGATTTCGGGGAGACACCTTC.

The chain joins TRBV7-2 to TRBJ2-3; 7 positions agree with TRBD2. Germline CDR1 and CDR2: SGHTA and FQGNSA. The CDR3 extends over 16 amino acids. V was pared by 0 bases and J by 4 bases, with 7 bases of the junction left unmatched. This chain's CDR3 is CASSLASGNPPDTQYF. In DNA form, the CDR3 reads TGTGCCAGCAGCTTAGCAAGCGGGAATCCCCCAGATACGCAGTATTTT.

V gene TRBV9 combines with J gene TRBJ2-3, with D unclear. Germline V gene sequence: CDR1 SGDLS, CDR2 YYNGEE. V was shortened by 0 bases and J by 5 bases, with 4 bases between the two germline ends. This CDR3 is built from 12 residues. The CDR3 region is CASSVDLDTQYF. CDR3 DNA: TGTGCCAGCAGCGTAGACTTAGATACGCAGTATTTT. Full variable domain (remainder filled in from reference TRBV9 and TRBJ2-3): DSGVTQTPKHLITATGQRVTLRCSPRSGDLSVYWYQQSLDQGLQFLIQYYNGEERAKGNILERFSAQQFPDLHSELNLSSLELGDSALYFCASSVDLDTQYFGPGTRLTVL.

The rearrangement links TRBV4-2 to TRBJ1-1, with 7 bases lining up with TRBD1. CDR1 and CDR2 (germline): LGHNA, YNFKEQ. J gave up 4 bases and V 0 bases, and 8 bases lay outside the gene matches. This CDR3 is 16 amino acids long. CDR3 residues: CASSQDSGDRATEAFF. The DNA of the CDR3 is TGTGCCAGCAGCCAAGATAGCGGCGACAGGGCCACTGAAGCTTTCTTT.

The V gene is TRBV2, the J gene TRBJ2-5; TRBD2 matches at 15 bases. V trimming: 5 bases; J trimming: 3 bases; junction bases outside the gene matches: 7. Germline V gives CDR1 SNHLY, CDR2 FYNNEI. This CDR3 spans 17 amino acids. The DNA for the CDR3 is TGTGCCAGCAGTCCGGGGACTAGCGGGGGGCCGGAAGAGACCCAGTACTTC. Translation gives CASSPGTSGGPEETQYF.

V gene TRBV5-1 combines with J gene TRBJ1-6; no clear D gene. CDR1 is SGHRS and CDR2 is YFSETQ in the germline V gene. This CDR3 has 15 amino acids. V lost 4 bases, J lost 0 bases, and 8 bases lay in between. The CDR3 nucleotides read TGCGCCAGCAGCCAATTTAGCTCCTATAATTCACCCCTCCACTTT. Residues: CASSQFSSYNSPLHF.

The chain has TRBV7-9 and TRBJ1-1; 8 bases map to TRBD1. This CDR3 contains 14 residues. Germline CDR1 SEHNR, CDR2 FQNEAQ (reference sequence). The trim removed 6 bases at V and 3 bases at J, leaving 6 bases unmatched. The CDR3 region is CASSLQGAYTEAFF. The DNA of the CDR3 is TGTGCCAGCAGTCTCCAGGGGGCCTACACTGAAGCTTTCTTT.

This chain connects TRBV1 to TRBJ2-1; TRBD2, the D gene given by the table, was not confirmed from the DNA. TRBV1 has pseudogene status. The CDR3 totals 17 residues. The DNA for the CDR3 is TGCACCAGAGAACGACCGCGGGAGGAGAATTTTTACAATGAGCAGTTCTTC. Translation: CTRERPREENFYNEQFF.

The chain is built from TRBV27 and TRBJ2-2, with 12 bases fitting TRBD2. From germline, CDR1 is MNHEY and CDR2 SMNVEV (reference sequence). V lost 6 bases and J lost 2; bases outside the gene matches: 4. The CDR3 covers 16 residues. The CDR3 DNA is TGTGCCAGCAGAACGACTAGCGGGGGCAACACCGGGGAGCTGTTTTTT. Its protein is CASRTTSGGNTGELFF.

The chain employs TRBV19 and TRBJ1-2, with TRBD1 matching over 8 bases. The V and J ends lost 3 bases and 1 base, in that order; junction bases with no gene match: 16. CDR3 length equals 19 residues. Germline V CDR1 and CDR2: LNHDA, SQIVND (reference sequence). The CDR3 region has the DNA TGTGCCAGTAGTATGAGGCCGCCGGTCCGGGACAGGCGTAACTATGGCTACACCTTC. This gives the protein CASSMRPPVRDRRNYGYTF.

This clone was found once. The chain links TRBV30 to TRBJ2-7; 8 bases are shared with TRBD1. V trimming: 3 bases; J trimming: 3 bases; junction bases outside the gene matches: 4. Germline CDR1 and CDR2: GTSNPN and SVGIG (reference sequence). The CDR3 consists of 13 residues. The CDR3, as DNA: TGTGCCTGGAGGCAGGGGGCAGGCTACGAGCAGTACTTC. Encoded protein: CAWRQGAGYEQYF. The full variable domain, its missing parts supplied by reference TRBV30 and TRBJ2-7, is SQTIHQWPATLVQPVGSPLSLECTVEGTSNPNLYWYRQAAGRGLQLLFYSVGIGQISSEVPQNLSASRPQDRQFILSSKKLLLSDSGFYLCAWRQGAGYEQYFGPGTRLTVT.